The clone carrying this T cell receptor (beta chain) was counted at least ten times. The same CDR3 can be traced to other DNA sequences in this sample. Naive CD8 cells lacked CD45RO, underwent positive selection for CCR7 and left out terminally differentiated effector memory CD45RA+ cells. Using immunoSEQ multiplex PCR, the repertoire was profiled, and TCRdb retains in-frame clones only, with some absent. The sample lists about 2.2 million clones; just over 90% were seen once. The data belong to a study of shared clonotypes between healthy human individuals. Trimming took 3 bases from V and 2 from J, leaving 14 bases between them. In germline, CDR1 is MNHEY, CDR2 SMNVEV (reference sequence). The CDR3 extends over 15 amino acids.

V gene TRBV27 combines with J gene TRBJ2-7; D perhaps matches TRBD2 (6 bases). Sample: naive CD8+ T cells from PBMCs. This clonotype was obtained from a young man in good health. Some clones in this sample may be carry-over from other donors' samples. CDR3 nucleotide sequence: TGTGCCAGCAGTTTTAGGTCAGGGAGGACCTACGAGCAGTACTTC. It yields the protein CASSFRSGRTYEQYF.